Below, 5 T cell receptor beta chains from the same sample are listed, as sequenced in a study of blood T cell repertoires in COVID-19. Measured with immunoSEQ multiplex PCR; TCRdb has only the in-frame clones, and not every one. The data hold over 150,000 clones, with around 87% observed a single time. Specimen: peripheral blood. Every receptor here comes from a man in his 60s with COVID-19, enrolled during active disease.

This chain joins TRBV5-1 and TRBJ1-4; D possibly corresponds to TRBD1 (5 bases). CDR1 is SGHRS, CDR2 YFSETQ, per germline. The CDR3 contains 14 residues. V was trimmed by 8 bases and J by 4 bases, leaving 15 bases between them. In nucleotides, the CDR3 is TGCGCCAGTAAAACAGGAGACGTTAATGAAAAACTGTTTTTT. Translation: CASKTGDVNEKLFF. The full variable domain, in which reference TRBV5-1 and TRBJ1-4 provide the parts outside the CDR3, is KAGVTQTPRYLIKTRGQQVTLSCSPISGHRSVSWYQQTPGQGLQFLFEYFSETQRNKGNFPGRFSGRQFSNSRSEMNVSTLELGDSALYLCASKTGDVNEKLFFGSGTQLSVL.

The chain combines TRBV14 with TRBJ2-7; 7 bases are shared with TRBD1. Losses at the gene ends were 5 bases for V and 2 bases for J; bases not matched to a gene: 6. CDR1 and CDR2 (germline): SGHDN, FVKESK. This CDR3 comprises 14 residues. CDR3 region: CASSYRQGPYEQYF. The CDR3 region has the DNA TGTGCCAGCAGCTATAGACAGGGTCCCTACGAGCAGTACTTC. Drawing the rest from reference TRBV14 and TRBJ2-7, the complete variable domain is EAGVTQFPSHSVIEKGQTVTLRCDPISGHDNLYWYRRVMGKEIKFLLHFVKESKQDESGMPNNRFLAERTGGTYSTLKVQPAELEDSGVYFCASSYRQGPYEQYFGPGTRLTVT.

The rearrangement links TRBV6-6 to TRBJ2-7; D may be TRBD2 (5 bases). The CDR3 runs 13 residues. Germline CDR1 is MNHNY and CDR2 is SVGAGI (reference sequence). Trimming pared 4 bases from V and 4 bases from J, leaving 11 bases between. The CDR3 DNA reads as TGTGCCAGCAGTTCTCCGGGATCATACGAGCAGTACTTC. Translated, it gives CASSSPGSYEQYF.

The chain carries TRBV30 and TRBJ1-1; 7 bases are a match to TRBD1. CDR3 length: 14 residues. CDR1 and CDR2 from the germline V gene are GTSNPN and SVGIG (reference sequence). J lost 12 bases, V lost 0 bases, and 13 bases had no gene match. The CDR3: CAWSVHVGQAVTFF. Here the CDR3 DNA reads TGTGCCTGGAGTGTACATGTCGGACAGGCGGTAACTTTCTTT. Full variable domain (outside the CDR3, taken from reference TRBV30 and TRBJ1-1): SQTIHQWPATLVQPVGSPLSLECTVEGTSNPNLYWYRQAAGRGLQLLFYSVGIGQISSEVPQNLSASRPQDRQFILSSKKLLLSDSGFYLCAWSVHVGQAVTFFGQGTRLTVV.

The chain employs TRBV2 and TRBJ2-4; 7 nucleotides agree with TRBD2. The CDR3 has 14 amino acids. The V gene's germline CDR1 is SNHLY and CDR2 FYNNEI. After removal of 2 bases from V and 5 bases from J, the junction contained 3 bases not matched to a gene. CDR3 in DNA: TGTGCCAGCAGTGAACCGGCGGGGGAAAACATTCAGTACTTC. Translated: CASSEPAGENIQYF.